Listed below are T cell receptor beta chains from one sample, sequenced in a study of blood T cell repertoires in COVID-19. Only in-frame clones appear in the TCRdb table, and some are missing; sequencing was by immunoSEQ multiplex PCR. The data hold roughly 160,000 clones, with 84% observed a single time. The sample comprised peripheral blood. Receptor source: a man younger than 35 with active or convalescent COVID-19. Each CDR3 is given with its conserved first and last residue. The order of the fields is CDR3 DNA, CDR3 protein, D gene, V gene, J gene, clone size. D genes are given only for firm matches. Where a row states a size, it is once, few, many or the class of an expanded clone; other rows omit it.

CDR3 DNA: TGTGCCATCAGTACGACAGGGGGAAATCAGCCCCAGCATTTT
CDR3 protein: CAISTTGGNQPQHF
D gene: TRBD1
V gene: TRBV10-3
J gene: TRBJ1-5
clone size: -

CDR3 DNA: TGTGCCAGTAGTCCTCCTCCGGGACAGGGGATTTACTCCTACGAGCAGTACTTC
CDR3 protein: CASSPPPGQGIYSYEQYF
D gene: TRBD1
V gene: TRBV19
J gene: TRBJ2-7
clone size: -

CDR3 DNA: TGTGCCAGCAGCCAAGATAACAGGGGGGTCCCCCTCCACTTT
CDR3 protein: CASSQDNRGVPLHF
D gene: TRBD1
V gene: TRBV14
J gene: TRBJ1-6
clone size: -

CDR3 DNA: TGTGCCTGGAGTGGGGCCCCGCTAGAGACCCAGTACTTC
CDR3 protein: CAWSGAPLETQYF
D gene: -
V gene: TRBV30
J gene: TRBJ2-5
clone size: -

CDR3 DNA: TGTGCCAGTAAAGCGGGGTATAATTCACCCCTCCACTTT
CDR3 protein: CASKAGYNSPLHF
D gene: -
V gene: TRBV19
J gene: TRBJ1-6
clone size: few

CDR3 DNA: TGCGCCAGCAGCTTGGTTGTCGTGACTAGCGGCACAGATACGCAGTATTTT
CDR3 protein: CASSLVVVTSGTDTQYF
D gene: TRBD2
V gene: TRBV5-1
J gene: TRBJ2-3
clone size: few

CDR3 DNA: TGTGCCAGCAGCTTATTAAGGCGGGGGGCTGTTCGAGAGACCCAGTACTTC
CDR3 protein: CASSLLRRGAVRETQYF
D gene: TRBD2
V gene: TRBV7-6
J gene: TRBJ2-5
clone size: -

CDR3 DNA: TGTGCCAGCAGCGGCACAGGGTCCCCAGGCGAAAAACTGTTTTTT
CDR3 protein: CASSGTGSPGEKLFF
D gene: -
V gene: TRBV5-6
J gene: TRBJ1-4
clone size: -

CDR3 DNA: TGTGCCAGCAGTTACACAGGGAACACCGGGGAGCTGTTTTTT
CDR3 protein: CASSYTGNTGELFF
D gene: -
V gene: TRBV6-6
J gene: TRBJ2-2
clone size: -

CDR3 DNA: TGTGCCAGCAGCTTAGACAGGGTGGACGAGCAGTACTTC
CDR3 protein: CASSLDRVDEQYF
D gene: TRBD1
V gene: TRBV5-4
J gene: TRBJ2-7
clone size: -

CDR3 DNA: TGTGCCAGCAGTGGACAGAACTATGGCTACACCTTC
CDR3 protein: CASSGQNYGYTF
D gene: -
V gene: TRBV28
J gene: TRBJ1-2
clone size: -

CDR3 DNA: TGCGCCAGCAGCCAGGACAGGGAGCCCCAAGAGACCCAGTACTTC
CDR3 protein: CASSQDREPQETQYF
D gene: TRBD1
V gene: TRBV4-1
J gene: TRBJ2-5
clone size: few

CDR3 DNA: TGTGCCAGCAGCTTAGCTCAGGGGGCGCAGACTGGAAACACCATATATTTT
CDR3 protein: CASSLAQGAQTGNTIYF
D gene: TRBD1
V gene: TRBV7-9
J gene: TRBJ1-3
clone size: few

CDR3 DNA: TGTGCCAGCAGCCTAGACAGTCCCTCTAACTATGGCTACACCTTC
CDR3 protein: CASSLDSPSNYGYTF
D gene: -
V gene: TRBV7-2
J gene: TRBJ1-2
clone size: -

CDR3 DNA: TGCGCCAGCAGCAGACCTCCCGGGACTAGCGGGGGGGATACGCAGTATTTT
CDR3 protein: CASSRPPGTSGGDTQYF
D gene: TRBD2
V gene: TRBV5-1
J gene: TRBJ2-3
clone size: -

CDR3 DNA: TGTGCCAGCTCCCCCCTAGCGGGGGCAGGAGAGACCCAGTACTTC
CDR3 protein: CASSPLAGAGETQYF
D gene: TRBD2
V gene: TRBV18
J gene: TRBJ2-5
clone size: -

CDR3 DNA: TGCGCCAGCAGCCCGAGGGGGATTGCAACTAATGAAAAACTGTTTTTT
CDR3 protein: CASSPRGIATNEKLFF
D gene: -
V gene: TRBV4-1
J gene: TRBJ1-4
clone size: -

CDR3 DNA: TGTGCCAGCAGCCAGACTAAGGCCTACGAGCAGTACTTC
CDR3 protein: CASSQTKAYEQYF
D gene: -
V gene: TRBV27
J gene: TRBJ2-7
clone size: -

CDR3 DNA: TGCGCCAGCAGTGGGGCCCCGCGGGATCAGCCCCAGCATTTT
CDR3 protein: CASSGAPRDQPQHF
D gene: -
V gene: TRBV10-1
J gene: TRBJ1-5
clone size: -